This T cell receptor beta chain was sequenced in a study of regulatory T cells in long-lasting Graves disease. Time point denoted: newly diagnosed GD, antithyroid drugs for less than 3 months. The TCR library was made from RNA that had been extracted from PBMCs in TRIzol. TCR beta libraries were built with iRepertoire HTBI primers and Arm-PCR of CDR3 regions. Via MiXCR, TCRdb re-called the multiplex PCR reads, giving one row per CDR3 protein. There are 350,000 to 500,000 distinct CDR3 sequences in the sample; 14% occur only once, and approximately 17% lies in the top ten. The table lists this clonotype with a few counts. The junction had 8 bases not matched to a gene; V was cut back by 6 bases and J by 6 bases. Germline V gene lookup returns CDR1 LNHDA and CDR2 SQIVND (reference sequence). The CDR3 extends over 14 amino acids. The same sample was also used in a study of T cells in Graves' hyperthyroidism and ophthalmopathy.

This receptor was taken from a woman between 45 and 60 years old with Graves disease. The sequencing used peripheral blood mononuclear cells (PBMCs), collected at new diagnosis, from a patient treated with antithyroid drugs. The chain recombines TRBV19 with TRBJ1-2, with 9 bases matching TRBD1. The CDR3 nucleotides are TGTGCCAGTAGCGATACAGGGGGCGCCAATGGCTACACCTTC. This gives the protein CASSDTGGANGYTF.